The text below deals with one T cell receptor (beta chain). As processed by the authors: For nucleated cells, counts were estimated from reference gene primer amplification. Profiling relied on immunoSEQ multiplex PCR, and the TCRdb table lists in-frame clones only, not all of them. V, J and clone size were drawn from that table, and D and trimming were deduced from the DNA. The sample holds roughly 250,000 clones; around 83% are singletons and the top ten take about 1.5%. This CDR3 contains 16 residues. Losses at the gene ends were 3 bases for V and 3 bases for J; bases not matched to a gene: 10. Germline values: CDR1 SQVTM, CDR2 ANQGSEA. This entry is derived from a study of blood T cell repertoires in COVID-19. Study overall: COVID-19 samples from acute and convalescent phases originated in the United States, Italy and Spain. T cells, B-cell-depleted T cells, or PBMCs provided the cDNA or gDNA that served as material.

What was sequenced was peripheral blood. This chain uses TRBV29-1 with TRBJ2-3, with 9 bases that match TRBD2. The TCR sequence derives from a woman aged 40 to 55 who had recovered from COVID-19. CDR3 sequence reads: CSVEDPRGGVTDTQYF. The CDR3 DNA reads TGCAGCGTTGAGGATCCGCGGGGGGGCGTGACAGATACGCAGTATTTT.